This T cell receptor (beta chain) stems from a study of human T cells and chemical hapten exposure. Study observations and caveats: Sensitizing to DPC left TCRs with a frequency above 1 in 1000 unaltered.

MiXCR was run by TCRdb on the RACE reads, yielding one entry per CDR3 protein. The sample contains 200,000 to 300,000 distinct CDR3 sequences, about 8.6% of which appear only once. Regarding this clonotype: Its antigen is as yet unknown.

Germline V CDR1 and CDR2: MNHEY, SVGAGI. The CDR3 has 17 residues. V was shortened by 0 bases and J by 2 bases, with 15 bases between the two germline ends. Time point here: pre-sensitization, week 0. Treatment described: therapeutic diphenylcyclopropenone sensitization with weekly scalp DPC. Researchers sampled blood before each patch test went on. This receptor was taken from a woman between 35 and 50 years old with alopecia areata. Some clones in this sample may be carry-over from other donors' samples. Here the sequenced sample was whole blood, taken in connection with sensitization to the hapten diphenylcyclopropenone (DPC). The rearrangement uses TRBV6-5 and TRBJ2-3; possibly TRBD1 for D (5 bases). The CDR3 DNA reads as TGTGCCAGCAGTTACTCTTCCCAGGGCTCTTTCACAGATACGCAGTATTTT. Its translation: CASSYSSQGSFTDTQYF.